These 26 T cell receptor beta chains came from one sample sequenced in a study of T cell responses to AZD1222 COVID-19 vaccine. This table comes from immunoSEQ multiplex PCR, and its TCRdb copy is limited to in-frame clones, with some not included. The table includes some 110,000 clones, about 87% detected once. The sequenced sample was peripheral blood, obtained on day 0 of AZD1222 vaccination. Receptors were obtained from an adult in good health.

The J gene is TRBJ2-5, the V gene TRBV12-5; D is unresolved. CDR1 and CDR2 from the germline V gene are LGHNT and FRNRAP. V was shortened by 7 bases and J by 7 bases, with 10 bases between the two germline ends. This CDR3 has 11 residues. CDR3 sequence reads: CASVQEVTQYF. Here the CDR3 DNA reads TGTGCTAGTGTCCAGGAAGTGACCCAGTACTTC.

The chain uses TRBV2 and TRBJ1-1; the D is unclear. This CDR3 has 13 residues. Germline V gene data show CDR1 as SNHLY and CDR2 as FYNNEI. Trimming removed 2 bases from V and 7 bases from J, with 11 bases in between. The DNA of the CDR3 is TGTGCCAGCAGTGAACGTGGTCGGCTTGAAGCTTTCTTT. This translates into CASSERGRLEAFF.

The J gene is TRBJ2-7, the V gene TRBV6-5; 9 bases are shared with TRBD1. The CDR3 runs 14 residues. Germline assignment: CDR1 MNHEY and CDR2 SVGAGI. The J segment lost 2 bases and the V segment lost 4 bases, leaving 3 bases of the junction unmatched. CDR3 DNA sequence: TGTGCCAGCAGTTGGGGACAGGGAGCCTACGAGCAGTACTTC. Translating it yields CASSWGQGAYEQYF.

V and J are TRBV7-2 and TRBJ1-1; a possible D gene is TRBD1 (6 bases). Germline V gene lookup returns CDR1 SGHTA and CDR2 FQGNSA. Between the trimmed V and J ends, which lost 5 bases and 0 bases, there was a span of 13 bases. This CDR3 region has 15 residues. DNA for the CDR3: TGTGCCAGCAGCAACAGGGAAGGAATGAACACTGAAGCTTTCTTT. Protein product: CASSNREGMNTEAFF.

The chain's CDR3 is CSASALGGQETQYF. The DNA of the CDR3 is TGCAGTGCCAGTGCCCTAGGGGGGCAAGAGACCCAGTACTTC. The chain links TRBV20-1 to TRBJ2-5; either TRBD1 or TRBD2 may supply D (6 bases each). This CDR3 region has 14 residues. Germline V gene lookup returns CDR1 DFQATT and CDR2 SNEGSKA (reference sequence). V shed 6 bases and J shed 2 bases, with 16 bases lying between them.

The chain combines TRBV2 with TRBJ1-1, with D tentatively TRBD1 (5 bases). The CDR3 extends over 14 amino acids. The germline CDR1 and CDR2 sequences are SNHLY and FYNNEI. V lost 3 bases, J lost 1 base, and 9 bases lay in between. The DNA for the CDR3 is TGTGCCAGCAGTGAGTGGGGCAGGAACACTGAAGCTTTCTTT. It codes for CASSEWGRNTEAFF.

The V and J genes are TRBV5-4 and TRBJ2-2; 10 bases fit TRBD2. V shed 4 bases and J 5 bases; nucleotides not matched to a gene: 14. CDR1 is SGHNT and CDR2 is YYREEE in the germline V gene (reference sequence). The CDR3 covers 18 residues. The CDR3 DNA reads TGTGCCAGCAGCCCCAGCCTAGCGGGGGCCTTCCGTACCGGGGAGCTGTTTTTT. As protein: CASSPSLAGAFRTGELFF.

The table lists this clone with a count of one. The chain employs TRBV19 and TRBJ2-7; 8 bases match TRBD1. Germline trimming cut 11 bases from V and 3 bases from J; bases unmatched to any gene: 18. CDR3 length equals 16 residues. The germline gives CDR1 LNHDA, CDR2 SQIVND (reference sequence). CDR3 sequence: CASTAHGAGQGYEQYF. Written as DNA, the CDR3 is TGTGCCTCCACTGCCCATGGGGCTGGACAGGGCTACGAGCAGTACTTC.

In its sample, this clone was seen once. The junction does not match germline at one end; this may be a read error. J is TRBJ1-5 and V is TRBV6-6, with a possible D match to TRBD1 (6 bases). Germline values: CDR1 MNHNY, CDR2 SVGAGI (reference sequence). The CDR3 sequence is 15 residues long. For the CDR3, the DNA is TGTGCCAGCAGTTACCCCAGGGGACGAGATCAACCCCAGCATTTT. Encoded protein: CASSYPRGRDQPQHF.

This clone occurred a few times. This chain connects TRBV28 to TRBJ1-1; a weak D match, TRBD1 (5 bases). The germline V and J ends were trimmed by 3 bases and 5 bases, with 10 bases remaining between them. There are 13 residues in the CDR3. CDR1 MDHEN and CDR2 SYDVKM come from the germline V gene. The CDR3 reads CASSFYGTTEAFF. In nucleotides, the CDR3 is TGTGCCAGCAGTTTCTATGGGACGACTGAAGCTTTCTTT.

The V and J genes are TRBV7-9 and TRBJ1-5, with 7 bases aligning to TRBD1. Germline trimming cut 5 bases from V and 7 bases from J; bases unmatched to any gene: 8. This CDR3 is built from 14 residues. Germline lookup yields CDR1 SEHNR and CDR2 FQNEAQ (reference sequence). In DNA form, the CDR3 reads TGTGCCAGCAGCCAGGGGGGGCAGGGGCAGCCCCAGCATTTT. As protein: CASSQGGQGQPQHF.

The rearrangement joins TRBV4-3 to TRBJ2-7; D assignment may be TRBD1 or TRBD2 (5 bases each). The CDR3 spans 15 residues. V was shortened by 0 bases and J by 2 bases, with 11 bases between the two germline ends. Germline V gene data show CDR1 as LGHNA and CDR2 as YSLEER. CDR3 coding DNA: TGCGCCAGCAGCCAAGATCGGGGCCCACCCTACGAGCAGTACTTC. Translating it yields CASSQDRGPPYEQYF.

The J gene is TRBJ2-7, the V gene TRBV3-1 (or the pseudogene TRBV3-2), with TRBD1 identical over 9 bases. V lost 1 base to trimming and J lost 6 bases; unmatched junction nucleotides: 7. The germline V gene has CDR1 LGHDT and CDR2 YNNKEL (reference sequence). CDR3 size: 15 residues. The CDR3 spells CASSQATGGIGEQYF. The CDR3 DNA is TGTGCCAGCAGCCAAGCTACAGGGGGCATTGGCGAGCAGTACTTC.

The chain carries TRBV4-1 and TRBJ2-1; tentatively, D is TRBD1 (5 bases). Germline V lookup: CDR1 MGHRA, CDR2 YSYEKL. The CDR3 consists of 18 residues. V was clipped by 0 bases and J by 10 bases, with 25 bases between them. The DNA of the CDR3 is TGCGCCAGCAGCCAAGATCCAGGCGGCAGGGTTAAGGGTAACGAGCAGTTCTTC. Its protein is CASSQDPGGRVKGNEQFF.

This clone was seen a single time. This chain uses TRBV4-3 with TRBJ2-1; D possibly corresponds to TRBD2 (6 bases). The CDR3 spans 15 residues. Germline loops: CDR1 LGHNA, CDR2 YSLEER. The V end lost 5 bases, the J end lost 0 bases, and 11 bases lay between the germline ends. CDR3 DNA: TGCGCCAGCAGCTACGACGGGAGCTCCTACAATGAGCAGTTCTTC. Translated, it gives CASSYDGSSYNEQFF.

The rearrangement uses TRBV5-8 and TRBJ1-5; D unclear. CDR1 is SGHTS, CDR2 YDEGEE, per germline. The CDR3 loop spans 12 amino acids. V was shortened by 4 bases and J by 0 bases, with 2 bases between the two germline ends. CDR3 protein: CASSRSNQPQHF. CDR3 bases: TGTGCCAGCAGCCGTAGCAATCAGCCCCAGCATTTT.

V and J are TRBV11-2 and TRBJ2-5, with D possibly TRBD2 on 5 matching bases. The CDR3 is 11 amino acids. Germline-derived CDR1 and CDR2 are SGHAT and FQNNGV. Trimming cost V 3 bases and J 7 bases, with 6 bases left between them. CDR3 nucleotide sequence: TGTGCCAGCAGCTTGGGAGTGACCCAGTACTTC. Translated: CASSLGVTQYF.

The chain is built from TRBV4-3 and TRBJ2-1; weak D call: TRBD1 (6 bases). This CDR3 comprises 16 residues. From germline, CDR1 is LGHNA and CDR2 YSLEER. Trimming removed 2 bases at V and 9 bases at J, with 20 bases between. CDR3 in amino acids: CASSQHPGDRSSEQFF. In DNA form, the CDR3 reads TGCGCCAGCAGCCAACACCCAGGGGATCGGAGTAGTGAGCAGTTCTTC.

Remarks on this clone: The junction departs from germline at one end; a sequencing error may be responsible. The rearrangement uses TRBV6-2 or TRBV6-3 and TRBJ1-1, with D unresolved. The CDR3 has 14 residues. The V gene's germline CDR1 is MNHEY and CDR2 SVGEGT. The CDR3 coding sequence is TGTGCCAGCAGTGACTCCAGGAAAATGGCTGAAGCTTTCTTT. This encodes CASSDSRKMAEAFF.

The chain recombines TRBV18 with TRBJ2-4, with 10 bases matching TRBD2. Germline values: CDR1 KGHSH, CDR2 LQKENI. The CDR3 is 17 amino acids. V gave up 1 base and J gave up 2 bases; unmatched junction bases: 5. CDR3 in amino acids: CASSPLAGGGTKNIQYF. The DNA for the CDR3 is TGTGCCAGCTCACCACTAGCGGGAGGCGGAACCAAAAACATTCAGTACTTC.

V and J are TRBV4-1 and TRBJ1-3, with 7 positions matching TRBD1. The V gene's germline CDR1 is MGHRA and CDR2 YSYEKL. Trimming took 4 bases from V and 0 from J; bases not matched to a gene: 9. The CDR3 is made up of 17 amino acids. In nucleotides, the CDR3 is TGCGCCAGCAGCCGGGGTGCTCAGGGGGGCTCTGGAAACACCATATATTTT. This translates into CASSRGAQGGSGNTIYF.

This chain joins TRBV24-1 and TRBJ2-7; weak D call: TRBD1 (6 bases). CDR3 size: 15 residues. CDR1 and CDR2 (germline): KGHDR, SFDVKD. Trimming stripped 3 bases from V and 0 bases from J, with 11 bases between. The CDR3 nucleotides are TGTGCCACCAGTGATCCTGGGACAAACTCCTACGAGCAGTACTTC. Protein sequence: CATSDPGTNSYEQYF.

The CDR3 reads CATRDRSTSGANVLTF. The DNA for the CDR3 is TGTGCCACGCGGGACAGAAGTACCTCTGGGGCCAACGTCCTGACTTTC. The chain links TRBV19 to TRBJ2-6; D is perhaps TRBD1 (7 bases). The ends were cut back, 10 bases at V and 0 bases at J, with 16 bases in the middle. The CDR3 extends over 16 amino acids. From germline, CDR1 is LNHDA and CDR2 SQIVND (reference sequence).

The V gene is TRBV5-1, the J gene TRBJ2-3; TRBD1 matches at 8 bases. The CDR3 is 14 amino acids. Germline V gene sequence: CDR1 SGHRS, CDR2 YFSETQ. Trimming took 4 bases from V and 5 from J; bases not matched to a gene: 6. The CDR3 loop reads CASSPEQGEDTQYF. The CDR3 DNA reads TGCGCCAGCAGCCCGGAACAGGGGGAAGATACGCAGTATTTT.

This chain joins TRBV27 and TRBJ2-3, with D hard to call. Germline CDR1 MNHEY, CDR2 SMNVEV (reference sequence). Trimming removed 5 bases from V and 4 bases from J, with 13 bases in between. The CDR3 is 14 residues long. For the CDR3, the DNA is TGTGCCAGCAGTCCAAGAGTTGGGGCAGATACGCAGTATTTT. It translates to CASSPRVGADTQYF.

The V call is TRBV5-1, the J call TRBJ2-4; D call uncertain. The CDR3 runs to 13 residues. The germline V and J ends were trimmed by 7 bases and 8 bases, with 16 bases remaining between them. The germline V gene encodes CDR1 SGHRS and CDR2 YFSETQ. DNA for the CDR3: TGCGCCAGCGGTGTGGGGTTGAGAGACATTCAGTACTTC. This sequence encodes CASGVGLRDIQYF.